The 16 T cell receptor beta chains listed next were all sequenced from one sample in a study of beta chain features in type 1 diabetes. Expressed TCRB transcripts were sequenced because the isolated RNA had all been reverse transcribed beforehand. The data were produced by immunoSEQ multiplex PCR, yet TCRdb's version contains in-frame clones alone and is incomplete. The sample includes about 160,000 clones, roughly 8% of them seen just once. Their specific antigens are unknown. Study-wide points: Significant though moderate, a shortening of TCRB CDR3s appeared in all four CD4+ subsets of Type 1 diabetes patients.

The sequencing sample was made of central memory CD4+ T cells from blood. The receptors were gathered from a young man with type 1 diabetes.

This clone was seen only a few times. This chain uses TRBV28 with TRBJ2-5; 8 nucleotides agree with TRBD2. Looked up from germline, CDR1 is MDHEN and CDR2 is SYDVKM. This CDR3 comprises 13 residues. V shed 5 bases, J shed 6 bases, and the junction held 5 bases outside the gene matches. CDR3 loop: CASSPGLEKTQYF. CDR3 nucleotides: TGTGCCAGCAGTCCGGGACTAGAGAAGACCCAGTACTTC.

This clone was detected many times. This rearrangement joins TRBV27 to TRBJ1-1, with no clear D. Trimming cost V 5 bases and J 4 bases, with 11 bases left between them. CDR1 and CDR2 from the germline V gene are MNHEY and SMNVEV (reference sequence). This CDR3 contains 13 residues. The CDR3 nucleotides are TGTGCCAGCAGTCTCGCCCGGGGCACTGAAGCTTTCTTT. Translated, it gives CASSLARGTEAFF.

This clone was recorded a few times. The same CDR3 arises from other DNA sequences in this sample as well. The chain has TRBV5-1 and TRBJ2-7, with TRBD1 as a possible D gene (6 bases). Germline loops: CDR1 SGHRS, CDR2 YFSETQ. The V end lost 2 bases, the J end lost 3 bases, and 6 bases lay between the germline ends. There are 12 residues in the CDR3. The CDR3 loop is CASSLQGYEQYF. The CDR3 DNA follows: TGCGCCAGCAGCTTACAGGGCTACGAGCAGTACTTC.

The sample holds a few counts of this clone. The CDR3 nucleotides are TGCGCCAGCAGCTTCGCGGGGGGGCCGTCCTACGAGCAGTACTTC. Amino acids: CASSFAGGPSYEQYF. The chain joins TRBV5-1 to TRBJ2-7; 9 nucleotides match TRBD2. This CDR3 has 15 residues. Losses at the gene ends were 2 bases for V and 1 base for J; bases not matched to a gene: 4. Germline lookup yields CDR1 SGHRS and CDR2 YFSETQ. Based on the CDR3 plus reference TRBV5-1 and TRBJ2-7, the full variable domain is KAGVTQTPRYLIKTRGQQVTLSCSPISGHRSVSWYQQTPGQGLQFLFEYFSETQRNKGNFPGRFSGRQFSNSRSEMNVSTLELGDSALYLCASSFAGGPSYEQYFGPGTRLTVT.

This clone was observed a handful of times. The rearrangement links TRBV27 to TRBJ2-7; TRBD2 might be the D (5 bases). Germline CDR1 is MNHEY and CDR2 is SMNVEV (reference sequence). The V end lost 4 bases, the J end lost 0 bases, and 10 bases lay between the germline ends. The CDR3 totals 14 residues. CDR3 bases: TGTGCCAGCAGTTCCCTAGCCCACTCCTACGAGCAGTACTTC. It yields the protein CASSSLAHSYEQYF.

The rearrangement links TRBV5-4 to TRBJ2-1, with 12 bases lining up with TRBD2. The CDR3 spans 14 residues. The germline CDR1 and CDR2 sequences are SGHNT and YYREEE (reference sequence). The V and J ends lost 4 bases and 8 bases, in that order; junction bases with no gene match: 4. CDR3 protein: CASSRTSGKDEQFF. Here the CDR3 DNA reads TGTGCCAGCAGCCGGACTAGCGGGAAAGATGAGCAGTTCTTC.

This clone was detected a few times. The rearrangement links TRBV12-2 to TRBJ2-5; the D call TRBD2 from the table was never checked on the DNA. TRBV12-2 is shown as a pseudogene. CDR3 size: 17 residues. The CDR3 DNA reads TGTGCAAGTCGCTTGCATCGGGGGGAGGAGAGAGGGGAGACCCAGTACTTC. Translating gives CASRLHRGEERGETQYF.

This clone has only a few counts. The chain combines TRBV7-7 with TRBJ2-5; D may be TRBD2 (6 bases). This CDR3 spans 14 amino acids. V was shortened by 3 bases and J by 2 bases, with 10 bases between the two germline ends. CDR1 is SSHAT and CDR2 is FNYEAQ in the germline V gene (reference sequence). The CDR3 sequence is CASSLGSGQETQYF. The CDR3 DNA is TGTGCCAGCAGCTTGGGTAGCGGTCAAGAGACCCAGTACTTC.

This clone was seen more than once but under ten times. The chain combines TRBV28 with TRBJ2-3, with D possibly being TRBD2 (6 bases). The germline gives CDR1 MDHEN, CDR2 SYDVKM. V was cut by 1 base and J by 4 bases, with 18 bases left in between. The CDR3 sequence is 17 residues long. The CDR3 DNA follows: TGTGCCAGCAGTTTATTAGGGTCGTGGAGGGGATCAGATACGCAGTATTTT. It codes for CASSLLGSWRGSDTQYF.

This clone was observed a handful of times. The CDR3 is CASSAQDGKNQPQHF. DNA for the CDR3: TGTGCCAGCTCCGCCCAGGACGGGAAAAATCAGCCCCAGCATTTT. The chain is built from TRBV18 and TRBJ1-5; D is uncertain. The germline V gene encodes CDR1 KGHSH and CDR2 LQKENI. Trimming shortened V by 6 bases and J by 4 bases, and 16 bases separated the two germline ends. This CDR3 contains 15 residues.

The chain is built from TRBV7-9 and TRBJ2-3; TRBD1 is a possible D gene (5 bases). Germline CDR1 is SEHNR and CDR2 is FQNEAQ (reference sequence). The CDR3 is made up of 15 amino acids. With 1 base removed from V and 5 bases from J, the gap between germline ends came to 13 bases. CDR3 nucleotides: TGTGCCAGCAGCTTAGAACTGGGCACAGGAGATACGCAGTATTTT. Amino acid sequence: CASSLELGTGDTQYF.

The rearrangement uses TRBV9 and TRBJ1-2; D uncertain. Trimming cost V 0 bases and J 2 bases, with 8 bases left between them. The V gene's germline CDR1 is SGDLS and CDR2 YYNGEE. The CDR3 sequence is 14 residues long. CDR3 sequence reads: CASSVGNRNYGYTF. CDR3 in DNA: TGTGCCAGCAGCGTAGGTAACCGGAACTATGGCTACACCTTC. Looking up the rest from reference TRBV9 and TRBJ1-2 gives the full variable domain: DSGVTQTPKHLITATGQRVTLRCSPRSGDLSVYWYQQSLDQGLQFLIQYYNGEERAKGNILERFSAQQFPDLHSELNLSSLELGDSALYFCASSVGNRNYGYTFGSGTRLTVV.

The DNA of the CDR3 is TGTGCCACCAGCAGAGTAGCGGGAGGCCCTCAGAGCTCCTACAATGAGCAGTTCTTC. The encoded protein is CATSRVAGGPQSSYNEQFF. This chain links TRBV15 with TRBJ2-1, with 10 bases matching TRBD2. The CDR3 totals 19 residues. V dropped 1 base and J dropped 0; count of bases not matched to a gene: 9. Looked up from germline, CDR1 is LNHNV and CDR2 is YYDKDF (reference sequence). The full variable domain, completed using reference TRBV15 and TRBJ2-1, is DAMVIQNPRYQVTQFGKPVTLSCSQTLNHNVMYWYQQKSSQAPKLLFHYYDKDFNNEADTPDNFQSRRPNTSFCFLDIRSPGLGDTAMYLCATSRVAGGPQSSYNEQFFGPGTRLTVL.

This clone was detected only a few times. This chain uses TRBV18 with TRBJ1-5, with 10 bases identical to TRBD1. Germline trimming cut 1 base from V and 3 bases from J; bases unmatched to any gene: 3. In germline, CDR1 is KGHSH, CDR2 LQKENI. This CDR3 contains 16 residues. The CDR3 nucleotides are TGTGCCAGCTCACCACGCGACAGGGGGCTCAATCAGCCCCAGCATTTT. Its protein is CASSPRDRGLNQPQHF.

This clone was picked up a small number of times. V and J are TRBV5-6 and TRBJ1-1; 8 bases agree with TRBD1. CDR3 length equals 13 residues. Looked up from germline, CDR1 is SGHDT and CDR2 is YYEEEE. The V and J ends lost 7 bases and 4 bases, in that order; junction bases with no gene match: 6. The chain's CDR3 is CASEKTGGTEAFF. Here the CDR3 DNA reads TGTGCCAGCGAGAAAACAGGGGGCACTGAAGCTTTCTTT.

This clone was counted only a few times. The chain joins TRBV9 to TRBJ2-5, with TRBD2 matching 10 bases. CDR3 size: 15 residues. Germline V gene data show CDR1 as SGDLS and CDR2 as YYNGEE. Trimming removed 0 bases from V and 7 bases from J; junction bases left unmatched: 6. The CDR3 region has the DNA TGTGCCAGCAGCGTAGCTAGCGGGAGTCCAGCGACCCAGTACTTC. Protein sequence: CASSVASGSPATQYF.